Below, 27 T cell receptor beta chains from the same sample are listed, as sequenced in a study of blood T cell repertoires in COVID-19 (dated by TCRdb to 2020 to 2022). Library preparation used the immunoSEQ multiplex PCR assay. As stored in TCRdb, this immuneACCESS dataset retains in-frame rearrangements with V and J assigned. A fraction of the clones does not appear; measured against another copy, unresolved V genes explain less than half of the discrepancy, and the remainder lacks a known reason. In this sample the table shows under 250,000 clones, about 80% of which occur a single time. The ten largest clones represent 3% to 3.5% of the sample. Input material: peripheral blood. These receptors were collected from a woman in her thirties who had recovered from COVID-19.

This clone was seen just once. The chain uses TRBV30 and TRBJ2-7; 8 nucleotides align to TRBD1. The germline V gene encodes CDR1 GTSNPN and CDR2 SVGIG (reference sequence). Unmatched junction bases numbered 14, after V lost 2 bases and J lost 2 bases. The CDR3 contains 17 residues. CDR3 loop: CAWSPKPGQGRPYEQYF. The CDR3 DNA sequence: TGTGCCTGGAGTCCAAAGCCTGGACAGGGTCGACCCTACGAGCAGTACTTC. Based on the CDR3 plus reference TRBV30 and TRBJ2-7, the full variable domain is SQTIHQWPATLVQPVGSPLSLECTVEGTSNPNLYWYRQAAGRGLQLLFYSVGIGQISSEVPQNLSASRPQDRQFILSSKKLLLSDSGFYLCAWSPKPGQGRPYEQYFGPGTRLTVT.

The V call is TRBV7-3, the J call TRBJ2-1; no definite D call. CDR1 is SGHTA, CDR2 FQGTGA, per germline. This CDR3 contains 15 residues. V was clipped by 5 bases and J by 5 bases, with 16 bases between them. This chain's CDR3 is CASSLETYGHNEQFF. The CDR3 DNA is TGTGCCAGCAGCCTAGAGACGTACGGCCACAATGAGCAGTTCTTC.

V gene TRBV6-5 combines with J gene TRBJ2-3, with a possible D match to TRBD2 (6 bases). The V gene's germline CDR1 is MNHEY and CDR2 SVGAGI. The CDR3 runs 13 residues. CDR3: CAIVARGIDTQYF. The CDR3 DNA follows: TGTGCTATCGTCGCTCGGGGGATAGATACGCAGTATTTT.

J is TRBJ2-1 and V is TRBV10-3, with TRBD2 identical over 7 bases. The CDR3 spans 14 residues. Germline CDR1 and CDR2: ENHRY and SYGVKD. With V trimmed by 7 bases and J by 8 bases, 11 bases remained unmatched. As DNA, the CDR3 is TGTGCCATCATGGGCGGAAGGGAGGGGTATGAGCAGTTCTTC. Encoded protein: CAIMGGREGYEQFF.

V gene TRBV7-9 combines with J gene TRBJ1-4, with D uncertain. The CDR3 contains 12 residues. V was trimmed by 5 bases and J by 8 bases, leaving 9 bases between them. CDR1 SEHNR and CDR2 FQNEAQ come from the germline V gene (reference sequence). CDR3 region: CASSPHIEKLFF. The CDR3 nucleotides read TGTGCCAGCAGCCCACACATAGAAAAACTGTTTTTT.

The chain uses TRBV19 and TRBJ2-7; maybe TRBD2 (5 bases). CDR1 and CDR2 (germline): LNHDA, SQIVND (reference sequence). The V and J ends lost 5 bases and 4 bases respectively, with 12 bases between them. This CDR3 is 13 amino acids long. This chain's CDR3 is CASSPGISYEQYF. DNA for the CDR3: TGTGCCAGTAGTCCCGGGATTTCTTACGAGCAGTACTTC.

V is TRBV7-6 and J is TRBJ1-1; possibly TRBD1 for D (6 bases). With 5 bases removed from V and 7 bases from J, the gap between germline ends came to 8 bases. The CDR3 totals 11 residues. CDR1 SGHVS and CDR2 FNYEAQ come from the germline V gene. The CDR3: CASSMTGEAFF. The CDR3, as DNA: TGTGCCAGCAGCATGACAGGTGAAGCTTTCTTT.

This chain joins TRBV4-2 and TRBJ2-3; TRBD2 matches 8 bases. The CDR3 totals 18 residues. V lost 1 base and J lost 2; bases outside the gene matches: 11. The germline CDR1 and CDR2 sequences are LGHNA and YNFKEQ. In nucleotides, the CDR3 is TGTGCCAGCAGCCAAGCCATAACTAGCGGACAGCTCACAGATACGCAGTATTTT. As protein: CASSQAITSGQLTDTQYF.

The chain couples TRBV5-5 to TRBJ2-7; TRBD1 matches 8 bases. This CDR3 has 13 amino acids. J was trimmed by 3 bases and V by 1 base; bases with no gene match: 0. The germline V gene has CDR1 SGHKS and CDR2 YYEKEE (reference sequence). The CDR3: CASSLTGGYEQYF. CDR3 sequence (DNA): TGTGCCAGCAGCTTGACAGGGGGCTACGAGCAGTACTTC.

V usage is TRBV4-2 and J usage is TRBJ1-2; 8 bases match TRBD1. The V gene's germline CDR1 is LGHNA and CDR2 YNFKEQ. J lost 5 bases, V lost 2 bases, and 7 bases had no gene match. This CDR3 spans 15 amino acids. The CDR3 loop reads CASSQPGQGPYGYTF. In DNA form, the CDR3 reads TGTGCCAGCAGCCAACCAGGACAGGGACCTTATGGCTACACCTTC.

This chain connects TRBV27 to TRBJ1-6; 11 positions match TRBD1. The CDR3 spans 16 residues. V lost 4 bases to trimming and J lost 10 bases; unmatched junction nucleotides: 9. Germline V gene lookup returns CDR1 MNHEY and CDR2 SMNVEV (reference sequence). The CDR3 here is CASSSRTGGARSPLHF. CDR3 nucleotides: TGTGCCAGCAGTTCAAGGACAGGGGGCGCGAGGTCACCCCTCCACTTT.

The chain is built from TRBV28 and TRBJ1-5; D perhaps matches TRBD1 (5 bases). CDR3 length equals 12 residues. The germline V and J ends were trimmed by 11 bases and 6 bases, with 14 bases remaining between them. CDR1 is MDHEN, CDR2 SYDVKM, per germline. The CDR3 sequence: CACGGGSQPQHF. The CDR3 coding sequence is TGTGCCTGCGGGGGGGGGAGTCAGCCCCAGCATTTT.

The chain joins TRBV7-2 to TRBJ1-1; TRBD1 is a possible D gene (5 bases). The germline V and J ends were trimmed by 1 base and 1 base, with 13 bases remaining between them. Germline V CDR1 and CDR2: SGHTA, FQGNSA. CDR3 length: 16 amino acids. The CDR3 nucleotides are TGTGCCAGCAGCTTAGGTGGGGCCTCGGGGAACACTGAAGCTTTCTTT. Amino acid sequence: CASSLGGASGNTEAFF.

This chain connects TRBV11-3 to TRBJ1-1; D may be TRBD1 (5 bases). With 0 bases removed from V and 10 bases from J, the gap between germline ends came to 9 bases. CDR3 length: 12 residues. Germline V lookup: CDR1 SGHNT, CDR2 YENEEA. CDR3 protein: CASSLDAGGAFF. CDR3 nucleotides: TGTGCCAGCAGCTTAGATGCCGGGGGAGCTTTCTTT.

J is TRBJ1-5 and V is TRBV9, with D maybe TRBD1 (6 bases). CDR3 size: 15 residues. With 2 bases removed from V and 5 bases from J, the gap between germline ends came to 14 bases. Germline V gene lookup returns CDR1 SGDLS and CDR2 YYNGEE. CDR3 in DNA: TGTGCCAGCAGCGTCACCGGGGCAGGGGATCAGCCCCAGCATTTT. Translating it yields CASSVTGAGDQPQHF. Using reference TRBV9 and TRBJ1-5 for the parts outside the CDR3, the full variable domain is DSGVTQTPKHLITATGQRVTLRCSPRSGDLSVYWYQQSLDQGLQFLIQYYNGEERAKGNILERFSAQQFPDLHSELNLSSLELGDSALYFCASSVTGAGDQPQHFGDGTRLSIL.

V usage is TRBV2 and J usage is TRBJ1-4, with D unresolved. The germline V gene encodes CDR1 SNHLY and CDR2 FYNNEI. The CDR3 extends over 11 amino acids. V lost 5 bases and J 6 bases, leaving 4 bases between the germline ends. The CDR3 DNA sequence: TGTGCCAGCAGTCGTCATGAAAAACTGTTTTTT. Its protein is CASSRHEKLFF.

The chain carries TRBV30 and TRBJ2-3; maybe TRBD2 (5 bases). Germline V gene data show CDR1 as GTSNPN and CDR2 as SVGIG (reference sequence). V was cut by 4 bases and J by 5 bases, with 16 bases left in between. The CDR3 consists of 14 residues. The CDR3 here is CAWKVENREDTQYF. As DNA, the CDR3 is TGTGCCTGGAAAGTAGAAAACCGGGAAGATACGCAGTATTTT.

The DNA for the CDR3 is TGTGCCACCAGTGATTTGTTTGCGCGGGAGGGATACAATGAGCAGTTCTTC. The encoded protein is CATSDLFAREGYNEQFF. The chain is built from TRBV24-1 and TRBJ2-1; the match to TRBD2 covers 9 bases. The length of the CDR3 is 17 residues. V was pared by 0 bases and J by 4 bases, with 6 bases of the junction left unmatched. CDR1 KGHDR and CDR2 SFDVKD come from the germline V gene.

The rearrangement joins TRBV2 to TRBJ1-1, with TRBD1 matching 8 bases. Trimming removed 7 bases from V and 2 bases from J; junction bases left unmatched: 3. Germline V gene data show CDR1 as SNHLY and CDR2 as FYNNEI. This CDR3 has 13 amino acids. CDR3 in DNA: TGTGCCAGCAACCCAGGGGGCAACACTGAAGCTTTCTTT. This encodes CASNPGGNTEAFF.

V is TRBV28 and J is TRBJ2-5, with TRBD1 as a possible D gene (5 bases). The germline V and J ends were trimmed by 6 bases and 5 bases, with 13 bases remaining between them. CDR1 and CDR2 from the germline V gene are MDHEN and SYDVKM. There are 13 residues in the CDR3. Here the CDR3 DNA reads TGTGCCAGCAGCCCCAAGGCAGGGGAGACCCAGTACTTC. Its translation is CASSPKAGETQYF. Combining the CDR3 with reference TRBV28 and TRBJ2-5 gives the whole variable domain DVKVTQSSRYLVKRTGEKVFLECVQDMDHENMFWYRQDPGLGLRLIYFSYDVKMKEKGDIPEGYSVSREKKERFSLILESASTNQTSMYLCASSPKAGETQYFGPGTRLLVL.

The chain uses TRBV27 and TRBJ1-1; D is unclear. Germline-derived CDR1 and CDR2 are MNHEY and SMNVEV (reference sequence). Between the trimmed V and J ends, which lost 6 bases and 7 bases, there was a span of 15 bases. This CDR3 is 13 amino acids long. CDR3 in amino acids: CASSPNGGIEAFF. The DNA of the CDR3 is TGTGCCAGCAGCCCAAACGGCGGAATTGAAGCTTTCTTT.

This clone was counted a single time. The J gene is TRBJ2-3, the V gene TRBV29-1, with TRBD2 identical over 7 bases. CDR3 length: 13 amino acids. J was trimmed by 4 bases and V by 4 bases; bases with no gene match: 5. Germline V gene data show CDR1 as SQVTM and CDR2 as ANQGSEA. The CDR3 is CSVVGRDSDTQYF. DNA for the CDR3: TGCAGCGTTGTGGGGAGGGACTCAGATACGCAGTATTTT.

The V and J genes are TRBV10-3 and TRBJ1-5; possibly TRBD1 for D (5 bases). This CDR3 region has 14 residues. Deletions cut 6 bases from V and 0 bases from J, with 9 bases between. CDR1 is ENHRY and CDR2 is SYGVKD in the germline V gene. The CDR3 sequence is CAIRGGLSNQPQHF. The CDR3 DNA reads TGTGCCATCAGGGGGGGTCTTAGCAATCAGCCCCAGCATTTT.

In this sample, this clone turned up many times. The chain carries TRBV27 and TRBJ1-5, with a weak D call TRBD1 (5 bases). CDR1 MNHEY and CDR2 SMNVEV come from the germline V gene (reference sequence). CDR3 length: 14 residues. The V gene lost 1 base and the J gene lost 4 bases, with 8 bases spanning the gap. The CDR3 loop is CASSLFQGNQPQHF. The CDR3 nucleotides are TGTGCCAGCAGTTTATTTCAGGGAAATCAGCCCCAGCATTTT.

This chain connects TRBV27 to TRBJ2-1; TRBD2 aligns across 12 bases. The trim removed 0 bases at V and 6 bases at J, leaving 3 bases unmatched. Germline CDR1 and CDR2: MNHEY and SMNVEV (reference sequence). CDR3 length: 16 amino acids. The CDR3 bases are TGTGCCAGCAGTTTATCCGGACTAGCGGGACCCAATGAGCAGTTCTTC. This codes for CASSLSGLAGPNEQFF.

The rearrangement joins TRBV12-5 to TRBJ2-7, with 9 bases lining up with TRBD1. The CDR3 spans 16 residues. Germline CDR1 and CDR2: LGHNT and FRNRAP. The junction had 8 bases not matched to a gene; V was cut back by 2 bases and J by 3 bases. Here the CDR3 reads CASGLRTGGESYEQYF. The CDR3 coding sequence is TGTGCTAGTGGTTTGCGCACAGGGGGCGAAAGCTACGAGCAGTACTTC.

V gene TRBV28 combines with J gene TRBJ2-5; no reliable D call. Germline values: CDR1 MDHEN, CDR2 SYDVKM. With 7 bases removed from V and 6 bases from J, the gap between germline ends came to 12 bases. This CDR3 comprises 12 residues. CDR3 sequence reads: CASTSGLKTQYF. For the CDR3, the DNA is TGTGCCAGCACCTCAGGATTGAAGACCCAGTACTTC.